The 7 T cell receptor beta chains in this list originate from one sample, sequenced in a study of cytomegalovirus exposure and HLA in healthy donors (dated by TCRdb to about 2017). Library preparation was by the immunoSEQ multiplex PCR assay. For the multiplex PCR, a mixture combining 60 forward primers for TCR Vbeta segments and 13 reverse primers for TCR Jbeta segments was used. TCRdb provides this immuneACCESS table in a form limited to in-frame rearrangements. Some clones are lacking; in checked studies, under half of them reflect an unresolved V gene, and why the rest are absent is not known. In all, the sample holds roughly 100,000 clones, and 75% to 80% of those were seen once. Together, the top ten hold roughly 6.2% of the sample. Material for sequencing was PBMCs. The receptor source for this set is a man between 60 and 75 years old in good health and CMV-seropositive.

J is TRBJ1-1 and V is TRBV29-1; D might be TRBD1 (5 bases). The V gene lost 2 bases and the J gene lost 0 bases, with 16 bases spanning the gap. The CDR3 sequence is 16 residues long. The germline V gene has CDR1 SQVTM and CDR2 ANQGSEA. CDR3 coding DNA: TGCAGCGTTGAATCCCCGTCAGGGCCCATGAACACTGAAGCTTTCTTT. It codes for CSVESPSGPMNTEAFF.

This sequence joins TRBV6-5 and TRBJ1-6, with D hard to call. CDR3 length: 15 residues. V was cut by 5 bases and J by 9 bases, with 17 bases left in between. The V gene's germline CDR1 is MNHEY and CDR2 SVGAGI. Here the CDR3 DNA reads TGTGCCAGCAGTCTTACCGATTCTAGGAGTTCACCCCTCCACTTT. Translation gives CASSLTDSRSSPLHF.

V and J are TRBV10-2 and TRBJ2-1, with TRBD2 matching over 10 bases. The germline V gene encodes CDR1 WSHSY and CDR2 SAAADI. The V gene end was trimmed by 7 bases and the J gene end by 6 bases; junction bases not matched to a gene: 6. The CDR3 consists of 14 residues. The CDR3 sequence is CASTLAGEGNEQFF. The CDR3 nucleotides read TGCGCCAGCACCCTAGCGGGGGAGGGCAATGAGCAGTTCTTC.

DNA of the CDR3: TGTGCCAGCAGCTCTGGACAGGGGCGGAATGAGCAGTTCTTC. Protein sequence: CASSSGQGRNEQFF. The chain recombines TRBV5-4 with TRBJ2-1; the match to TRBD1 covers 9 bases. J was trimmed by 7 bases and V by 3 bases; bases with no gene match: 5. The CDR3 consists of 14 residues. CDR1 is SGHNT and CDR2 is YYREEE in the germline V gene (reference sequence).

J is TRBJ1-5 and V is TRBV27; TRBD1 aligns across 8 bases. Germline trimming cut 3 bases from V and 9 bases from J; bases unmatched to any gene: 19. CDR1 is MNHEY, CDR2 SMNVEV, per germline (reference sequence). The CDR3 contains 18 residues. CDR3 loop: CASSLFGTQGAMYRPQHF. The CDR3 bases are TGTGCCAGCAGTTTGTTCGGTACTCAGGGGGCCATGTATCGGCCCCAGCATTTT.

This clone was detected only once. The V gene is TRBV6-6, the J gene TRBJ1-2; tentative D call: TRBD1 (6 bases). V was shortened by 2 bases and J by 2 bases, with 12 bases between the two germline ends. CDR3 length: 15 residues. Germline V CDR1 and CDR2: MNHNY, SVGAGI (reference sequence). The CDR3 DNA is TGTGCCAGCAGTTACGGGGGGGGCCAAAACTATGGCTACACCTTC. Amino acid sequence: CASSYGGGQNYGYTF.

Only a few counts were recorded for this clone. The chain employs TRBV19 and TRBJ1-1; 7 nucleotides line up with TRBD1. This CDR3 comprises 17 residues. V gave up 1 base and J gave up 7 bases; unmatched junction bases: 15. Germline V gives CDR1 LNHDA, CDR2 SQIVND (reference sequence). CDR3 coding DNA: TGTGCCAGTAGTATAGGTGGGGACAGACCACCAAGTAGTGAAGCTTTCTTT. It specifies CASSIGGDRPPSSEAFF.